Listed here are 13 T cell receptor beta chains from one sample, sequenced in a study of T cells in women clearing cervical HPV infection. The method was immunoSEQ multiplex PCR; TCRdb's version includes in-frame clones alone and lacks a portion of them. This sample's clone table lists roughly 22,000 clones. The sequenced material came from blood buffy coat. Receptors were obtained from a woman aged 18-69 years with a cervical HPV16 infection that either progressed to CIN3+ or cleared (not recorded which).

Incomplete CDR3 DNA: TGTGCCAGCAGAGAAAGGGGAGATCAGCCG. Amino acids: CASRERGDQP. The CDR3 reads in full as CASRERGDQPQYF. The chain uses TRBV6-1 and TRBJ2-3; tentatively, D is TRBD1 or TRBD2 (5 bases each). The CDR3 goes on 3 residues after the read ends, and that part is filled in from the germline J gene. From germline, CDR1 is MNHNS and CDR2 SASEGT. This CDR3 has 13 residues.

The CDR3 sequence is CASSEAKQVYEQYF. The CDR3 bases that were read are TGTGCCAGCAGTGAAGCCAAACAGGTCTACGAG. The chain joins TRBV2 to TRBJ2-7; a possible D gene is TRBD1 (5 bases). Coverage ceases 3 residues before the CDR3 finishes, and the germline J gene fills in the end. CDR1 is SNHLY, CDR2 FYNNEI, per germline. Trimming removed 0 bases at V and 3 bases at J, with 9 bases between. The CDR3 contains 14 residues.

CDR3 sequence reads: CASKPTGHQPQYF. Partial CDR3 DNA: TGTGCCAGTAAACCAACAGGACATCAGCCG. The chain is built from TRBV19 and TRBJ2-3; a possible D gene is TRBD1 (5 bases). Read sequence stops 3 residues before the CDR3 end, and the germline J gene provides the missing end. CDR1 and CDR2 (germline): LNHDA, SQIVND (reference sequence). The CDR3 runs to 13 residues.

To note about this clone: The read comes to an end 3 residues before the CDR3 does, leaving the germline J gene to fill in the end. Distinct nucleotide sequences in the sample also encode this CDR3. The V call is TRBV5-1, the J call TRBJ2-5; D not certain. Trimming took 0 bases from V and 1 from J, leaving 7 bases between them. Per germline, CDR1 SGHRS and CDR2 YFSETQ. This CDR3 is built from 14 residues. CDR3 bases read: TGCGCCAGCAGCTTGGTGGCTTCCCAAGAGACC. It yields the protein CASSLVASQET. The full CDR3 sequence reads CASSLVASQETQYF. Supplemented by reference TRBV5-1 and TRBJ2-5, the full variable domain reads KAGVTQTPRYLIKTRGQQVTLSCSPISGHRSVSWYQQTPGQGLQFLFEYFSETQRNKGNFPGRFSGRQFSNSRSEMNVSTLELGDSALYLCASSLVASQETQYFGPGTRLLVL.

For this clone: The read finishes 3 residues shy of the CDR3 end, and the germline J gene is used to complete it. The V gene is TRBV18, the J gene TRBJ1-1; 9 bases map to TRBD1. The CDR3 sequence is 14 residues long. Germline trimming cut 3 bases from V and 1 base from J; bases unmatched to any gene: 0. CDR1 is KGHSH, CDR2 LQKENI, per germline. The sequenced CDR3 bases are TGTGCCAGCTCACCGGGACAGGGGAACACTGAA. Amino acids: CASSPGQGNTE. The entire CDR3 protein is CASSPGQGNTEAFF.

A remark on this clone: The read is 3 residues too short to cover the CDR3 end, so that end is filled in from the germline J gene. V and J are TRBV4-1 and TRBJ2-1; 7 nucleotides line up with TRBD2. V shed 6 bases and J 6 bases; nucleotides not matched to a gene: 11. Germline CDR1 is MGHRA and CDR2 is YSYEKL. This CDR3 spans 15 amino acids. The sequenced part of the CDR3 DNA is TGCGCCAGCAGTTCCGACCCGGGACTAACCAATGAG. Amino acid sequence: CASSSDPGLTNE. The CDR3 in its entirety is CASSSDPGLTNEQFF.

Turning to this clone: The read ends 3 residues shy of where the CDR3 ends; the end is completed using the germline J gene. The V and J genes are TRBV18 and TRBJ2-1; 7 bases map to TRBD2. J lost 5 bases, V lost 8 bases, and 15 bases had no gene match. CDR3 length: 16 residues. Looked up from germline, CDR1 is KGHSH and CDR2 is LQKENI. CDR3: CASAAPGGNLHNEQFF. The part of the CDR3 DNA that was read is TGTGCCAGCGCGGCGCCGGGGGGAAATTTGCACAATGAG.

A remark on this clone: The CDR3 is cut off 3 residues early in the read; its end comes from the germline J gene. The chain links TRBV18 to TRBJ2-2, with D possibly matching TRBD1 (5 bases). CDR3 length equals 15 residues. With 2 bases removed from V and 5 bases from J, the gap between germline ends came to 12 bases. CDR1 KGHSH and CDR2 LQKENI come from the germline V gene. This CDR3 reads CASSPSTVRTGELFF. CDR3 DNA, as far as it was read: TGTGCCAGCTCACCATCGACAGTTAGGACCGGGGAG.

With regard to this clone: The read ends 3 residues before the CDR3 terminus; that terminus is restored from the germline J gene. The chain links TRBV30 to TRBJ1-4; the D gene is possibly TRBD1 (6 bases). The CDR3 runs 15 residues. V lost 2 bases and J lost 8, with 18 bases in between. Germline CDR1 GTSNPN, CDR2 SVGIG (reference sequence). The CDR3 reads CAWSRGGALREKLFF. The sequenced part of the CDR3 DNA is TGTGCCTGGAGTAGGGGGGGGGCGCTCCGGGAAAAA.

The part of the CDR3 DNA that was read is TGCAGTGCTCTGGCGGGGGTGTCGGGTGGGACC. Its translation is CSALAGVSGGT. Given in full, the CDR3 is CSALAGVSGGTQYF. The chain couples TRBV20-1 to TRBJ2-5; 7 bases match TRBD2. From the germline J gene comes the end of the CDR3, since the read stops 3 residues before it. The trim removed 5 bases at V and 7 bases at J, leaving 13 bases unmatched. Germline CDR1 reads DFQATT; CDR2 reads SNEGSKA (reference sequence). This CDR3 is built from 14 residues.

Partial CDR3 DNA: TGTGCCAGTAAGGGACAGAGTTACTACGAC. This codes for CASKGQSYYD. The CDR3, in full, reads CASKGQSYYDYTF. V gene TRBV2 combines with J gene TRBJ1-2; 7 bases are a match to TRBD1. With the read ending 3 residues before the CDR3 end, the germline J gene is used to fill in that end. The CDR3 consists of 13 residues. Per the germline V gene, CDR1 is SNHLY and CDR2 is FYNNEI.

Note on this clone: With the read ending 3 residues before the CDR3 end, the germline J gene is used to fill in that end. The chain joins TRBV20-1 to TRBJ2-2; D gene uncertain. The length of the CDR3 is 17 residues. Germline loops: CDR1 DFQATT, CDR2 SNEGSKA (reference sequence). The covered CDR3 bases are TGCAGTGCTGGTTCTACGCGCGCCTTCTCGGGTGATGAAAAG. Encoded protein: CSAGSTRAFSGDEK. In full, the CDR3 is CSAGSTRAFSGDEKLFF.

Notes on this clone: The missing CDR3 end, 3 residues past where the read stops, is filled in from the germline J gene. The chain employs TRBV20-1 and TRBJ2-7, with TRBD2 identical over 8 bases. V lost 1 base and J lost 3; bases outside the gene matches: 5. CDR3 length: 14 residues. Germline CDR1 and CDR2: DFQATT and SNEGSKA (reference sequence). The CDR3 sequence is CSARVSGRYYEQYF. Incomplete CDR3 DNA: TGCAGTGCTAGAGTGAGCGGGAGATACTACGAG.